This T cell receptor (beta chain) came from a study of beta chain features in type 1 diabetes. General study findings and limits: Reduced insertions and increased deletions marked VDJ junctions in type 1 diabetes patients. People with Type 1 diabetes carried modestly yet significantly shorter TCRB CDR3s in all four CD4+ subsets.

Sequencing targeted expressed TCRB transcripts, as all isolated RNA had been reverse transcribed. TCRdb's copy holds only in-frame clones and misses some; the assay was immunoSEQ multiplex PCR. Found here are some 100,000 clones, roughly 40% of them singletons; the top ten hold 0.06% to 0.075%. The CDR3 has 15 amino acids. With 6 bases clipped from V and 1 base from J, the junction kept 9 bases outside the gene matches. The germline CDR1 and CDR2 sequences are SQVTM and ANQGSEA. Only a few counts were recorded for this clone. Its antigen is still unknown. CD4+ cells of the naive, central memory, regulatory and stem cell-like memory types were sorted via CD45RO/CCR7/CD25/CD127/CD95/CD27.

The receptor's source is a woman aged 18-30 years in good health. The chain recombines TRBV29-1 with TRBJ2-7, with TRBD1 matching 10 bases. Sequenced: stem cell memory CD4+ T cells from blood. CDR3 DNA: TGCAGCGTCCGTCCCGGGACAGGGGTATCCTACGAGCAGTACTTC. Translation: CSVRPGTGVSYEQYF.